This TCR beta chain was captured by sequencing in a study of blood T cell repertoires in COVID-19. Method: immunoSEQ multiplex PCR; TCRdb's copy keeps in-frame clones and lacks some. The table has 100,000 to 150,000 clones, around 86% seen once. Material for sequencing was peripheral blood. The sequence derives from a human donor in a cohort sampled during active COVID-19.

The CDR3 DNA reads TGTGCCAGCAGTGAGCAGGCTAGCGGATTGAACACCGGGGAGCTGTTTTTT. Translating it yields CASSEQASGLNTGELFF. The chain has TRBV6-4 and TRBJ2-2; the match to TRBD2 covers 7 bases. This CDR3 is built from 17 residues. Germline V gives CDR1 MRHNA, CDR2 SNTAGT. After removal of 3 bases from V and 1 base from J, the junction contained 8 bases not matched to a gene.